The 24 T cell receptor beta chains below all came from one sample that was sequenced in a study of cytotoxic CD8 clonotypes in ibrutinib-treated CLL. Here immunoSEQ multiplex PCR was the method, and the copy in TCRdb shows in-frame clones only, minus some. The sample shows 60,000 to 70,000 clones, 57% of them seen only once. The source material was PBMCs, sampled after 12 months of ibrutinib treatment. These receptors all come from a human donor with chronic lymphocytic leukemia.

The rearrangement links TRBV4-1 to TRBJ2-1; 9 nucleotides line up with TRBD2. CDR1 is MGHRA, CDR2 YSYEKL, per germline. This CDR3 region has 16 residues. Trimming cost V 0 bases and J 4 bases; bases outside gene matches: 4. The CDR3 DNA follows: TGCGCCAGCAGCCAAGATACTAGCGGGTTTTACAATGAGCAGTTCTTC. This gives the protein CASSQDTSGFYNEQFF.

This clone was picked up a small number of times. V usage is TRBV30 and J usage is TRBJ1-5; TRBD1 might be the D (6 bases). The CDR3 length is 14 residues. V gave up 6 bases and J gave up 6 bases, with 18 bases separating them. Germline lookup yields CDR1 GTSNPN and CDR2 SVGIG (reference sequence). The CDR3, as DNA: TGTGCCTGCTCACCTCAGGGAGGGGGTCAGCCCCAGCATTTT. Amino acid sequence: CACSPQGGGQPQHF.

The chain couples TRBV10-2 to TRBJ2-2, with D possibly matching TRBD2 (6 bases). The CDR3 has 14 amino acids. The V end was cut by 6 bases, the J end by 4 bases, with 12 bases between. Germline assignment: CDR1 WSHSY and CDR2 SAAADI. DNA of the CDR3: TGCGCCAGCAGACTGAGCGGGCTCACCGGGGAGCTGTTTTTT. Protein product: CASRLSGLTGELFF.

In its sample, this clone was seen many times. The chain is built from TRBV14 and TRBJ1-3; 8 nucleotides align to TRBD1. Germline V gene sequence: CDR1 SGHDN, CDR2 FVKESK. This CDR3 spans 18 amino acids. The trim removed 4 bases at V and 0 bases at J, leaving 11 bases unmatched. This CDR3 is CASSRGGTGSFSGNTIYF. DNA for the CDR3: TGTGCCAGCAGCCGGGGGGGGACAGGCTCGTTCTCTGGAAACACCATATATTTT.

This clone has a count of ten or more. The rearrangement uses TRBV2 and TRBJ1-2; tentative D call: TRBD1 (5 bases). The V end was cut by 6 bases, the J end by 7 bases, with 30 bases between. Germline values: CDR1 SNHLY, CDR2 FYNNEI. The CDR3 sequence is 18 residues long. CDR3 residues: CASRLSLTPRGESGGYTF. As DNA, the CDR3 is TGTGCCAGCAGGCTGTCACTCACGCCACGAGGGGAGTCGGGTGGCTACACCTTC.

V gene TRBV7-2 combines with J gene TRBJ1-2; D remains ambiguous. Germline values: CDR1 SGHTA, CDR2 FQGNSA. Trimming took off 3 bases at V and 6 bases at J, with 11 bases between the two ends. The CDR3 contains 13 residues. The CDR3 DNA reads TGTGCCAGCAGCTTTCTGGGCTTGGATGGCTACACCTTC. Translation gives CASSFLGLDGYTF.

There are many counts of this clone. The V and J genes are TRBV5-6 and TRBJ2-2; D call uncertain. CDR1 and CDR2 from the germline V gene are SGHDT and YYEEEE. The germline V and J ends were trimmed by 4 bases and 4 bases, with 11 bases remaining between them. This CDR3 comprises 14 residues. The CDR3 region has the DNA TGTGCCAGCAGCCTCCGGGCCATCACCGGGGAGCTGTTTTTT. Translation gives CASSLRAITGELFF.

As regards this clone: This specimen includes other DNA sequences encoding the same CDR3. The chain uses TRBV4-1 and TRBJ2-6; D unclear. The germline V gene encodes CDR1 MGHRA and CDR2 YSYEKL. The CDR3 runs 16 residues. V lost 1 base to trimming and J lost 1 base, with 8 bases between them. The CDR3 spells CASSQVQLSGANVLTF. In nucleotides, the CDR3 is TGCGCCAGCAGCCAAGTACAGCTTTCTGGGGCCAACGTCCTGACTTTC.

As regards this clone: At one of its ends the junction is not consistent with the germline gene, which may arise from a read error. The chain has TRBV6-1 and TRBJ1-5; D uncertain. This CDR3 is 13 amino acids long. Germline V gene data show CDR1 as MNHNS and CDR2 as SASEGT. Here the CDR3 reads CASSEDPNRPQHF. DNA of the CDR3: TGTGCCAGCAGTGAGGACCCGAATCGGCCCCAGCATTTT.

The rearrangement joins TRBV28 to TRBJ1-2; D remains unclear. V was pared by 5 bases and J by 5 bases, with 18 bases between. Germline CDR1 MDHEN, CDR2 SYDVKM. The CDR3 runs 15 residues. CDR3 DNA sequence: TGTGCCAGCAGTCTCCACCCCAAGGGAGGGTATGGCTACACCTTC. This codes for CASSLHPKGGYGYTF.

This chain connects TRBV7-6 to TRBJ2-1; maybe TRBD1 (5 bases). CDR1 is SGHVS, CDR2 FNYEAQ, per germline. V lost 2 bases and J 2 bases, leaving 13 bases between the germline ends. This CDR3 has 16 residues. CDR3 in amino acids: CASSLRQLFPYNEQFF. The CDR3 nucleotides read TGTGCCAGCAGCTTACGACAGCTCTTTCCCTACAATGAGCAGTTCTTC.

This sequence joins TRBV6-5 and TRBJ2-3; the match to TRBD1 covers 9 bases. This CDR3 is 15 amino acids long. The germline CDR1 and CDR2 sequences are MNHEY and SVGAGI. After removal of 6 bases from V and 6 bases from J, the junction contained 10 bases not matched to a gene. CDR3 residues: CASSREQGARDTQYF. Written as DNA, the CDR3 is TGTGCCAGCAGCCGAGAACAGGGGGCGCGGGATACGCAGTATTTT.

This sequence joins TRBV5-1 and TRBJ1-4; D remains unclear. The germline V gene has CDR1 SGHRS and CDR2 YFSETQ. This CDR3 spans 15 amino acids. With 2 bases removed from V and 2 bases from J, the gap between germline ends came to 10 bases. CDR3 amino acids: CASSLGPATNEKLFF. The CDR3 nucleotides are TGCGCCAGCAGCTTAGGCCCTGCTACTAATGAAAAACTGTTTTTT.

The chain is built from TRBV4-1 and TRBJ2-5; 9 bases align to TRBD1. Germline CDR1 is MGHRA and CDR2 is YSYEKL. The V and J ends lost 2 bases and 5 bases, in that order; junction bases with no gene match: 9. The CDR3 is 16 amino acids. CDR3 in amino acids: CASSQLGTGIRETQYF. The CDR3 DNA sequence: TGCGCCAGCAGCCAACTTGGGACAGGGATCCGGGAGACCCAGTACTTC.

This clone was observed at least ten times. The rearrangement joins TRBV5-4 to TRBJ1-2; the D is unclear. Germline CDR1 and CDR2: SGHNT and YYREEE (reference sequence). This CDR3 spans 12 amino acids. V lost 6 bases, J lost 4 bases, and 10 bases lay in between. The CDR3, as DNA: TGTGCCAGCAATAGGGAGGGCTATGGCTACACCTTC. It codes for CASNREGYGYTF.

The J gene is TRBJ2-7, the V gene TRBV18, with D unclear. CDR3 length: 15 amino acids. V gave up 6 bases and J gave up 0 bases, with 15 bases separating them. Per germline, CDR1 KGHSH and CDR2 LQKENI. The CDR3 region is CASSAGQVPSYEQYV. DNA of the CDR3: TGTGCCAGCTCGGCTGGGCAGGTACCCTCCTACGAGCAGTACGTC.

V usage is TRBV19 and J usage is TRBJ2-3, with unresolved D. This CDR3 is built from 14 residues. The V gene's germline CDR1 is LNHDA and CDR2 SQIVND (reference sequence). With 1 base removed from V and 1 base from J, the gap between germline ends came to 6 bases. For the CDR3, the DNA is TGTGCCAGTAGTATAGGTCCTGGCACAGATACGCAGTATTTT. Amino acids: CASSIGPGTDTQYF.

The CDR3 region has the DNA TGTGCCAGCACACTCCGGGACAACTCCTACGAGCAGTACGTC. As protein: CASTLRDNSYEQYV. The chain uses TRBV6-6 and TRBJ2-7, with TRBD1 as a possible D gene (6 bases). From germline, CDR1 is MNHNY and CDR2 SVGAGI (reference sequence). The CDR3 sequence is 14 residues long. Trimming cost V 7 bases and J 0 bases, with 13 bases left between them.

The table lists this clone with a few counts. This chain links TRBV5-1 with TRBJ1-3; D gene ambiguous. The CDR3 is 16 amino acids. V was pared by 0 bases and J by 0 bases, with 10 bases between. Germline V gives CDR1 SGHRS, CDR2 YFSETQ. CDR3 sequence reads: CASSLGPANSGNTIYF. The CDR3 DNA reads TGCGCCAGCAGCTTGGGGCCAGCAAACTCTGGAAACACCATATATTTT.

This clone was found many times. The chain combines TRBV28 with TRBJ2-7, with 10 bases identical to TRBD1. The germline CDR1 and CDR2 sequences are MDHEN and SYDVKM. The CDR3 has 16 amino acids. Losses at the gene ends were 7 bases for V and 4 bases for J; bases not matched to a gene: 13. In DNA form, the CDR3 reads TGTGCCAGCACCGAACCGCTCGGACAGGGGGTATACGAGCAGTACTTC. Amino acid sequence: CASTEPLGQGVYEQYF.

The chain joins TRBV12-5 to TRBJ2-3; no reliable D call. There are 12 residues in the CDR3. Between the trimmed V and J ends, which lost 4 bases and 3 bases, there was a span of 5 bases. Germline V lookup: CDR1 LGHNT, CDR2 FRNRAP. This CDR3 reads CASGSDTDTQYF. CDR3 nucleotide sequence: TGTGCTAGTGGTTCGGATACAGATACGCAGTATTTT.

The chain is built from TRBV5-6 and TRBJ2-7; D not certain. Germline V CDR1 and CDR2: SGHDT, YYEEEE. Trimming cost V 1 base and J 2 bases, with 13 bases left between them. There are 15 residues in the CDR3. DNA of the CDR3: TGTGCCAGCAGCTTGCCAGAGTCCGAGACCTACGAGCAGTACGTC. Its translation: CASSLPESETYEQYV.

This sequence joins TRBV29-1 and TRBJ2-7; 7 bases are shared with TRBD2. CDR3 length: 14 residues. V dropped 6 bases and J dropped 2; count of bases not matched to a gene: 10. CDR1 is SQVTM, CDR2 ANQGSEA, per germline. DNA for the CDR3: TGCAGCGTAATTTCCCCCGGGACTACCTACGAGCAGTACTTC. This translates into CSVISPGTTYEQYF.

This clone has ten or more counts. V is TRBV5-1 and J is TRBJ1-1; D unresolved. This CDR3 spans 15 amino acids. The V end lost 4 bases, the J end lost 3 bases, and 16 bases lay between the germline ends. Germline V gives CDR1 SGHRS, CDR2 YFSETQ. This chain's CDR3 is CASSPSGPAHTEAFF. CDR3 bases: TGCGCCAGCAGCCCCTCCGGTCCCGCTCACACTGAAGCTTTCTTT.